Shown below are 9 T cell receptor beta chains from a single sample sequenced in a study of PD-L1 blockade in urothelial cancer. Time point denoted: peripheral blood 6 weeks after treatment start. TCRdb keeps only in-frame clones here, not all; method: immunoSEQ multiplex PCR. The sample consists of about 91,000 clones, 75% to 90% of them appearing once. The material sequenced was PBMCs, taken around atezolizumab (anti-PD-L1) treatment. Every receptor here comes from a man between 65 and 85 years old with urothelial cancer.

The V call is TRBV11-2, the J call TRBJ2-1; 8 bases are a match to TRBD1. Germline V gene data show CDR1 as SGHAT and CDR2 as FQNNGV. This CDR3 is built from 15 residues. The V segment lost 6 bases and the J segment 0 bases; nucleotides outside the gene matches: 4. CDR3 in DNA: TGTGCCAGCAGGTCAACAGGGGGCTCCTACAATGAGCAGTTCTTC. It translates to CASRSTGGSYNEQFF.

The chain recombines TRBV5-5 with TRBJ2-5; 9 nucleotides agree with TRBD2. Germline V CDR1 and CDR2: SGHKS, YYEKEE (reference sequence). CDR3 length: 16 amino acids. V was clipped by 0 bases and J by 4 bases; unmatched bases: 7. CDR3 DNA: TGTGCCAGCAGCTTGGCCGTTGCGGGAGGGCGAGAGACCCAGTACTTC. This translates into CASSLAVAGGRETQYF.

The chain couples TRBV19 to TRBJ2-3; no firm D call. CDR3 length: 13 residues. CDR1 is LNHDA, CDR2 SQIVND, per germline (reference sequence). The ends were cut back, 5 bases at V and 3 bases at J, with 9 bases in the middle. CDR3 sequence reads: CASSSVLTDTQYF. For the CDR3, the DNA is TGTGCCAGTAGTTCCGTCCTTACAGATACGCAGTATTTT. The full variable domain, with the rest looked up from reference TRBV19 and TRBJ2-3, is DGGITQSPKYLFRKEGQNVTLSCEQNLNHDAMYWYRQDPGQGLRLIYYSQIVNDFQKGDIAEGYSVSREKKESFPLTVTSAQKNPTAFYLCASSSVLTDTQYFGPGTRLTVL.

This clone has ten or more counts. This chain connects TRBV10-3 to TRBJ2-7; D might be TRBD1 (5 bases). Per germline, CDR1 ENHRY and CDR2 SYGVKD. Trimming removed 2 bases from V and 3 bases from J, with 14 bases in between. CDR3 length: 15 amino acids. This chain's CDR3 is CAISEPDNTNYEQYF. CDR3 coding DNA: TGTGCCATCAGTGAGCCGGACAACACCAACTACGAGCAGTACTTC.

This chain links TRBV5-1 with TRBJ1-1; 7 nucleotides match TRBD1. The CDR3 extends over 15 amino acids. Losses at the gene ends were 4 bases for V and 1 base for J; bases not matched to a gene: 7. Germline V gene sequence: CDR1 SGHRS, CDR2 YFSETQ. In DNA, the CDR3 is TGCGCCAGCAGCCCGGGCGACAGGGCGAACACTGAAGCTTTCTTT. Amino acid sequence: CASSPGDRANTEAFF.

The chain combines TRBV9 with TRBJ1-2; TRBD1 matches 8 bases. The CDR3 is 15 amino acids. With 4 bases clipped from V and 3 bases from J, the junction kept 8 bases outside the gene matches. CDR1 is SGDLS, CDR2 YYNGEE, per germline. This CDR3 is CASSTGQGAYYGYTF. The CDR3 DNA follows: TGTGCCAGCAGCACGGGGCAGGGGGCCTACTATGGCTACACCTTC.

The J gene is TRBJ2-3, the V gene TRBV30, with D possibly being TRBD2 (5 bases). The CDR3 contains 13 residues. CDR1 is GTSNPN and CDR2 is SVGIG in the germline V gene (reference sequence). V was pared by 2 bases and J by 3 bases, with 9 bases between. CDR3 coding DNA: TGTGCCTGGAGTTTCTCGGGGACAGATACGCAGTATTTT. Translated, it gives CAWSFSGTDTQYF. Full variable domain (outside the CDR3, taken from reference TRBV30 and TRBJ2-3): SQTIHQWPATLVQPVGSPLSLECTVEGTSNPNLYWYRQAAGRGLQLLFYSVGIGQISSEVPQNLSASRPQDRQFILSSKKLLLSDSGFYLCAWSFSGTDTQYFGPGTRLTVL.

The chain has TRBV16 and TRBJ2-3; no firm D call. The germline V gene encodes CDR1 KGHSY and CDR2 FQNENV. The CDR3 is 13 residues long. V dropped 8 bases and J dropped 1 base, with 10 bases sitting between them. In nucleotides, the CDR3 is TGTGCCAGCGACCCAAGCGGCACAGATACGCAGTATTTT. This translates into CASDPSGTDTQYF. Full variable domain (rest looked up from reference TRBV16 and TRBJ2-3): GEEVAQTPKHLVRGEGQKAKLYCAPIKGHSYVFWYQQVLKNEFKFLISFQNENVFDETGMPKERFSAKCLPNSPCSLEIQATKLEDSAVYFCASDPSGTDTQYFGPGTRLTVL.

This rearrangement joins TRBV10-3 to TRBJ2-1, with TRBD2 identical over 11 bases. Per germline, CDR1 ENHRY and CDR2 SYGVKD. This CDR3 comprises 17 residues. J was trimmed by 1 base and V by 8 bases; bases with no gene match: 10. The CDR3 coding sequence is TGTGCCATCCAGGGGGCTAGCGGGGGGCCGTCCTACAATGAGCAGTTCTTC. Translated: CAIQGASGGPSYNEQFF.